These 26 T cell receptor beta chains share one sample of origin, sequenced in a study of T cells in Graves' hyperthyroidism and ophthalmopathy. TCR beta CDR3 regions were amplified from RNA. The HTBI primer set was used in a first-round RT-PCR of the TCR CDR3. TCRdb analysed the multiplex PCR reads with MiXCR anew, one entry per CDR3 protein. The data hold some 600,000 distinct CDR3 sequences, with more than 11% observed a single time. The sequenced sample consisted of blood. Every receptor here comes from a woman between 25 and 40 years old with Graves' hyperthyroidism that later progressed to Graves' ophthalmopathy.

This clonotype has a count of ten or more. The chain joins TRBV19 to TRBJ2-5; D remains unclear. Trimming took 4 bases from V and 4 from J, leaving 4 bases between them. This CDR3 is built from 11 residues. Germline V CDR1 and CDR2: LNHDA, SQIVND (reference sequence). CDR3 coding DNA: TGTGCCAGTAGTACTGCAGAGACCCAGTACTTC. Protein sequence: CASSTAETQYF.

This clonotype was detected many times. This chain uses TRBV25-1 with TRBJ1-1; D gene unclear. V was shortened by 3 bases and J by 2 bases, with 4 bases between the two germline ends. CDR1 and CDR2 from the germline V gene are MGHDK and SYGVNS. This CDR3 is built from 12 residues. The CDR3 protein is CASSDFNTEAFF. CDR3 bases: TGTGCCAGCAGTGATTTTAACACTGAAGCTTTCTTT.

This clonotype was detected many times. The V and J genes are TRBV6-1 and TRBJ1-5; 8 nucleotides align to TRBD1. This CDR3 has 16 residues. CDR1 is MNHNS and CDR2 is SASEGT in the germline V gene. V lost 6 bases, J lost 1 base, and 8 bases stayed unmatched. CDR3 residues: CASSAMQGASNQPQHF. As DNA, the CDR3 is TGTGCCAGCAGCGCTATGCAGGGGGCGAGCAATCAGCCCCAGCATTTT.

Points on this clonotype: With a much larger clone just one base away, this may be a read error. V is TRBV28 and J is TRBJ2-1; D uncertain. The length of the CDR3 is 12 residues. Germline lookup yields CDR1 MDHEN and CDR2 SYDVKM. Trimming took off 2 bases at V and 10 bases at J, with 9 bases between the two ends. CDR3 region: CASSLQVGEQFF. The CDR3 coding sequence is TGTGCCAGCAGTTTACAGGTTGGCGAGCAGTTCTTC.

In this sample, this clonotype turned up many times. The chain recombines TRBV29-1 with TRBJ2-2, with D possibly called TRBD1 or TRBD2 (5 bases each). The CDR3 has 14 amino acids. Germline CDR1 and CDR2: SQVTM and ANQGSEA. Trimming shortened V by 6 bases and J by 0 bases, and 11 bases separated the two germline ends. CDR3 residues: CSVAGTSNTGELFF. As DNA, the CDR3 is TGCAGCGTGGCCGGGACCTCGAACACCGGGGAGCTGTTTTTT.

Many counts were recorded for this clonotype. The genes are TRBV7-9 and TRBJ2-5; no clear D gene. Trimming removed 5 bases at V and 5 bases at J, with 15 bases between. The CDR3 has 14 amino acids. Germline V gene sequence: CDR1 SEHNR, CDR2 FQNEAQ (reference sequence). The CDR3 bases are TGTGCCAGCAGCCCGCGACCATTTGGTGAGACCCAGTACTTC. It encodes CASSPRPFGETQYF.

This clonotype was seen ten or more times. The CDR3 is CASSSDELASHTDTQYF. The CDR3 nucleotides read TGTGCCAGCAGTAGTGACGAACTAGCGTCGCACACAGATACGCAGTATTTT. This chain uses TRBV28 with TRBJ2-3; TRBD2 agrees at 7 bases. With 5 bases clipped from V and 2 bases from J, the junction kept 13 bases outside the gene matches. Germline lookup yields CDR1 MDHEN and CDR2 SYDVKM. This CDR3 has 17 residues.

The chain links TRBV7-3 to TRBJ2-3, with 7 bases aligning to TRBD1. Germline trimming cut 5 bases from V and 5 bases from J; bases unmatched to any gene: 7. The CDR3 spans 14 residues. CDR1 is SGHTA and CDR2 is FQGTGA in the germline V gene. CDR3 residues: CASSGRGSEDTQYF. CDR3 DNA sequence: TGTGCCAGCAGCGGCAGGGGGTCGGAAGATACGCAGTATTTT.

In the case of this clonotype: A read error is possible here, since a much larger clone lies one base away. The rearrangement uses TRBV6-5 and TRBJ2-5; D is uncertain. CDR3 length: 13 amino acids. Germline V gives CDR1 MNHEY, CDR2 SVGAGI. As DNA, the CDR3 is TGTGCCAGCAGTTACGGCACCGAAGAGACCCAGTGCTTC. This translates into CASSYGTEETQCF.

In this sample, this clonotype turned up many times. The chain has TRBV28 and TRBJ2-7, with TRBD2 identical over 10 bases. The length of the CDR3 is 14 residues. J was trimmed by 5 bases and V by 3 bases; bases with no gene match: 4. Per the germline V gene, CDR1 is MDHEN and CDR2 is SYDVKM. The CDR3 sequence is CASSFTSGKDEQYF. In DNA form, the CDR3 reads TGTGCCAGCAGTTTCACTAGCGGGAAGGACGAGCAGTACTTC.

This clonotype was observed many times. The J gene is TRBJ2-1, the V gene TRBV20-1; maybe TRBD2 (7 bases). The length of the CDR3 is 16 residues. V was clipped by 5 bases and J by 3 bases, with 20 bases between them. Germline V gene lookup returns CDR1 DFQATT and CDR2 SNEGSKA (reference sequence). The CDR3 here is CSAPGGGDSIYNEQFF. The CDR3 nucleotides read TGCAGTGCTCCAGGAGGGGGGGACTCCATCTACAATGAGCAGTTCTTC.

This clonotype has at least ten counts. The J gene is TRBJ2-3, the V gene TRBV5-1, with D possibly being TRBD2 (6 bases). The V gene lost 3 bases and the J gene lost 5 bases, with 7 bases spanning the gap. Per the germline V gene, CDR1 is SGHRS and CDR2 is YFSETQ. This CDR3 region has 12 residues. This CDR3 is CASSWGEDTQYF. CDR3 DNA sequence: TGCGCCAGCAGCTGGGGGGAAGATACGCAGTATTTT. The whole variable domain, filled in from reference TRBV5-1 and TRBJ2-3, reads KAGVTQTPRYLIKTRGQQVTLSCSPISGHRSVSWYQQTPGQGLQFLFEYFSETQRNKGNFPGRFSGRQFSNSRSEMNVSTLELGDSALYLCASSWGEDTQYFGPGTRLTVL.

This clonotype has ten or more counts. This chain links TRBV7-9 with TRBJ1-4; TRBD1 aligns across 7 bases. The CDR3 has 15 residues. Germline-derived CDR1 and CDR2 are SEHNR and FQNEAQ (reference sequence). Trimming removed 4 bases from V and 5 bases from J; junction bases left unmatched: 7. This chain's CDR3 is CASSWDSQSNEKLFF. DNA of the CDR3: TGTGCCAGCAGCTGGGACAGTCAGTCAAATGAAAAACTGTTTTTT.

This clonotype has a count of ten or more. The rearrangement links TRBV7-3 to TRBJ2-1, with 9 bases aligning to TRBD1. V was clipped by 5 bases and J by 4 bases; unmatched bases: 3. In germline, CDR1 is SGHTA, CDR2 FQGTGA. This CDR3 comprises 14 residues. Here the CDR3 DNA reads TGTGCCAGCAGCGTGGACAGGGGTTACAATGAGCAGTTCTTC. This translates into CASSVDRGYNEQFF.

This clonotype appeared many times. The chain joins TRBV12-3 or TRBV12-4 to TRBJ1-4; no definite D call. The CDR3 sequence is 15 residues long. V was clipped by 4 bases and J by 0 bases, with 9 bases between them. CDR3 amino acids: CASSSLRSTNEKLFF. CDR3 in DNA: TGTGCCAGCAGTTCCCTCCGTTCAACTAATGAAAAACTGTTTTTT.

This clonotype showed up many times. The V gene is TRBV6-5, the J gene TRBJ2-2; TRBD1 matches at 7 bases. J was trimmed by 0 bases and V by 2 bases; bases with no gene match: 0. The germline V gene encodes CDR1 MNHEY and CDR2 SVGAGI. The CDR3 has 15 residues. The CDR3 region is CASSYQGANTGELFF. The CDR3 DNA reads as TGTGCCAGCAGTTACCAGGGGGCGAACACCGGGGAGCTGTTTTTT.

With respect to this clonotype: This may come from a read error, since a much larger clone is one base off. The genes are TRBV6-1 and TRBJ2-1; no clear D. V dropped 4 bases and J dropped 0 bases, with 10 bases sitting between them. This CDR3 spans 15 amino acids. The germline V gene encodes CDR1 MNHNS and CDR2 SASEGT. The CDR3 loop is CASSAEADSYNEQFF. The CDR3 DNA reads TGTGCCAGCAGTGCAGAGGCTGACTCCTACAATGAGCAGTTCTTC.

This clonotype was found a few times. The J gene is TRBJ2-1, the V gene TRBV7-9, with 8 positions matching TRBD2. The length of the CDR3 is 15 residues. The V and J ends lost 3 bases and 3 bases, in that order; junction bases with no gene match: 4. Germline lookup yields CDR1 SEHNR and CDR2 FQNEAQ (reference sequence). CDR3 nucleotide sequence: TGTGCCAGCAGCTTGTATACTAGCGGCTACAATGAGCAGTTCTTC. Its translation is CASSLYTSGYNEQFF.

This clonotype was recorded at least ten times. The CDR3 DNA follows: TGTGCCTGGAGTGTGACGGCGGAGACCCAGTACTTC. This encodes CAWSVTAETQYF. This chain links TRBV30 with TRBJ2-5; D is uncertain. This CDR3 region has 12 residues. Per germline, CDR1 GTSNPN and CDR2 SVGIG (reference sequence). Deletions cut 0 bases from V and 5 bases from J, with 7 bases between. The variable domain in full, with the rest retrieved from reference TRBV30 and TRBJ2-5, is SQTIHQWPATLVQPVGSPLSLECTVEGTSNPNLYWYRQAAGRGLQLLFYSVGIGQISSEVPQNLSASRPQDRQFILSSKKLLLSDSGFYLCAWSVTAETQYFGPGTRLLVL.

The sample holds many counts of this clonotype. V and J are TRBV12-3 or TRBV12-4 and TRBJ2-1, with 14 nucleotides matching TRBD2. J lost 9 bases, V lost 8 bases, and 9 bases had no gene match. The CDR3 consists of 15 residues. The CDR3 is CASLRLAGGRVEQFF. In DNA, the CDR3 is TGTGCCAGCCTTCGACTAGCGGGAGGGAGGGTTGAGCAGTTCTTC.

The rearrangement uses TRBV20-1 and TRBJ2-6; the match to TRBD2 covers 7 bases. The V and J ends lost 5 bases and 13 bases, in that order; junction bases with no gene match: 11. Germline V gene sequence: CDR1 DFQATT, CDR2 SNEGSKA (reference sequence). The CDR3 totals 13 residues. CDR3 protein: CSAGGGRTPVLTF. The CDR3 bases are TGCAGTGCTGGGGGGGGTCGGACCCCAGTCCTGACTTTC.

This clonotype was seen only a few times. This may arise from a read error, as a much more abundant clone is one base away. The chain joins TRBV6-1 to TRBJ2-5; 9 bases map to TRBD1. The CDR3 runs 15 residues. The germline gives CDR1 MNHNS, CDR2 SASEGT. CDR3 in DNA: TGTGCCAGCAACCAACCGGGACAGGGTGAAGAGACCCGGTACTTC. It is translated as CASNQPGQGEETRYF.

In its sample, this clonotype was seen many times. The chain recombines TRBV29-1 with TRBJ1-4; 10 positions match TRBD1. Germline CDR1 reads SQVTM; CDR2 reads ANQGSEA. The CDR3 spans 16 residues. The J segment lost 8 bases and the V segment lost 6 bases, leaving 15 bases of the junction unmatched. This CDR3 reads CSVDVPGQGIGEKLFF. DNA of the CDR3: TGCAGCGTCGACGTCCCGGGACAGGGGATTGGGGAAAAACTGTTTTTT.

This clonotype has at least ten counts. The chain is built from TRBV18 and TRBJ2-2; no reliable D call. Trimming cost V 5 bases and J 3 bases, with 10 bases left between them. The CDR3 spans 14 residues. Germline V gene data show CDR1 as KGHSH and CDR2 as LQKENI. The CDR3 here is CASSTGLYTGELFF. In nucleotides, the CDR3 is TGTGCCAGCTCAACCGGGCTCTACACCGGGGAGCTGTTTTTT.

This clonotype was recorded at least ten times. The chain carries TRBV6-1 and TRBJ1-4, with unresolved D. The CDR3 is 15 residues long. Trimming took 5 bases from V and 7 from J, leaving 17 bases between them. Germline V CDR1 and CDR2: MNHNS, SASEGT. CDR3 loop: CASSLGKGLFEKLFF. In nucleotides, the CDR3 is TGTGCCAGCAGTTTAGGGAAGGGCTTGTTTGAAAAACTGTTTTTT.

This clonotype was observed at least ten times. The V call is TRBV27, the J call TRBJ2-3; the D call may be TRBD1 or TRBD2 (5 bases each). The CDR3 contains 15 residues. V was clipped by 3 bases and J by 3 bases, with 13 bases between them. Germline lookup yields CDR1 MNHEY and CDR2 SMNVEV (reference sequence). Written as DNA, the CDR3 is TGTGCCAGCAGTTTTGAGGGGATGGGAACAGATACGCAGTATTTT. Residues: CASSFEGMGTDTQYF.